This T cell receptor (beta chain) was obtained from a study of blood T cell repertoires in COVID-19. Study-level information: The United States, Italy and Spain supplied acute and convalescent COVID-19 samples. Nucleic acid was either cDNA or gDNA, and it came from T cells, B-cell-depleted T cells, or PBMCs.

Per the authors' pipeline: How many nucleated cells were present was estimated from reference gene primer amplification. Here immunoSEQ multiplex PCR was the method, and the copy in TCRdb shows in-frame clones only, minus some. V, J and clone size are those of that table, while D and trimming were read from the DNA. The sample lists some 150,000 clones, 65% to 90% occurring once. This CDR3 comprises 16 residues. Trimming removed 5 bases at V and 4 bases at J, with 18 bases between. Germline V gives CDR1 MDHEN, CDR2 SYDVKM. The V and J genes are TRBV28 and TRBJ1-5; D is uncertain. The sample comprised peripheral blood. This receptor was taken from a woman aged 55-69 years with active or convalescent COVID-19. The CDR3 region is CASSPTSGSKNQPQHF. In nucleotides, the CDR3 is TGTGCCAGCAGTCCTACCAGCGGGTCGAAAAATCAGCCCCAGCATTTT. Full variable domain (missing parts from reference TRBV28 and TRBJ1-5): DVKVTQSSRYLVKRTGEKVFLECVQDMDHENMFWYRQDPGLGLRLIYFSYDVKMKEKGDIPEGYSVSREKKERFSLILESASTNQTSMYLCASSPTSGSKNQPQHFGDGTRLSIL.